A single sample is the source of the 18 T cell receptor beta chains below, sequenced in a study of glioma-infiltrating T cells. TCR alpha and beta CDR3 regions were amplified from RNA using iRepertoire nested multiplex PCR. TCRdb re-analysed the multiplex PCR reads in MiXCR, keeping a single row per CDR3 protein. Altogether some 120,000 distinct CDR3 sequences are present, approximately 25% being singletons, with the ten largest covering about 15%. The specimen was glioma tissue, nonneoplastic brain tissue, or PBMCs (not recorded which). The receptor set was obtained from a human donor with low-grade glioma or glioblastoma, undergoing nonglioma brain surgery, or in good health (not recorded which).

The chain has TRBV7-9 and TRBJ2-7, with a possible D match to TRBD2 (6 bases). The ends were cut back, 10 bases at V and 2 bases at J, with 12 bases in the middle. This CDR3 comprises 12 residues. Germline V gene data show CDR1 as SEHNR and CDR2 as FQNEAQ (reference sequence). CDR3 loop: CATSPGAYEQYF. Written as DNA, the CDR3 is TGTGCCACCTCACCGGGAGCCTACGAGCAGTACTTC.

This clonotype has at least ten counts. The rearrangement joins TRBV24-1 to TRBJ2-1; 12 bases line up with TRBD2. Trimming removed 3 bases from V and 0 bases from J; junction bases left unmatched: 11. This CDR3 is built from 20 residues. Germline V CDR1 and CDR2: KGHDR, SFDVKD. In DNA form, the CDR3 reads TGTGCCACCAGTGATAGTAGGACTAGCGGGACTATAAGCTCCTACAATGAGCAGTTCTTC. This translates into CATSDSRTSGTISSYNEQFF.

Comment on this clonotype: A much larger clone differs from this one at a single base, so this may be a read error. CDR3 in amino acids: CASSPHGSAEAFF. For the CDR3, the DNA is TGCGCCAGCAGCCCTCACGGGAGCGCTGAAGCTTTCTTT. This chain connects TRBV5-1 to TRBJ1-1; D gene uncertain. The CDR3 extends over 13 amino acids. V was trimmed by 4 bases and J by 6 bases, leaving 13 bases between them. CDR1 is SGHRS and CDR2 is YFSETQ in the germline V gene.

This clonotype has only a few counts. The V and J genes are TRBV14 and TRBJ2-3; the D call may be TRBD1 or TRBD2 (5 bases each). Trimming left V 5 bases short and J 5 bases short, with 23 bases between. Per germline, CDR1 SGHDN and CDR2 FVKESK. CDR3 length: 17 amino acids. Here the CDR3 reads CASSKLPGPGGRDTQYF. CDR3 coding DNA: TGTGCCAGCAGCAAACTCCCGGGACCCGGCGGCCGAGATACGCAGTATTTT.

Ten or more counts support this clonotype. This sequence joins TRBV4-3 and TRBJ2-1; D unclear. V lost 0 bases to trimming and J lost 6 bases, with 9 bases between them. The CDR3 contains 14 residues. The germline V gene encodes CDR1 LGHNA and CDR2 YSLEER. DNA of the CDR3: TGCGCCAGCAGCCAAGATTCGGTGAGCAATGAGCAGTTCTTC. The encoded protein is CASSQDSVSNEQFF.

This clonotype was recorded at least ten times. V gene TRBV7-2 combines with J gene TRBJ2-7, with TRBD1 identical over 8 bases. V shed 1 base and J 9 bases; nucleotides not matched to a gene: 8. The CDR3 extends over 14 amino acids. The germline CDR1 and CDR2 sequences are SGHTA and FQGNSA. CDR3: CASSLEAGGERQYF. In DNA, the CDR3 is TGTGCCAGCAGCTTAGAGGCAGGGGGCGAACGGCAGTACTTC.

This clonotype turned up a few times. The chain links TRBV30 to TRBJ1-1; TRBD1 might be the D (5 bases). Germline CDR1 reads GTSNPN; CDR2 reads SVGIG (reference sequence). The CDR3 loop spans 11 amino acids. V gave up 1 base and J gave up 11 bases, with 11 bases separating them. The CDR3 region has the DNA TGTGCCTGGAGTGATGGGGGGTTGGCTTTCTTT. Translating gives CAWSDGGLAFF.

This clonotype was found many times. The rearrangement joins TRBV7-2 to TRBJ2-3; TRBD2 matches 11 bases. CDR3 length: 15 amino acids. Germline CDR1 and CDR2: SGHTA and FQGNSA. Germline trimming cut 8 bases from V and 1 base from J; bases unmatched to any gene: 5. As DNA, the CDR3 is TGTGCCAGCGGCTCGACTAGCGGGGGCACAGATACGCAGTATTTT. Translating it yields CASGSTSGGTDTQYF.

This clonotype was counted at least ten times. The chain is built from TRBV7-2 and TRBJ1-2; D is ambiguous. Trimming stripped 5 bases from V and 1 base from J, with 8 bases between. Germline CDR1 reads SGHTA; CDR2 reads FQGNSA. This CDR3 has 13 residues. This CDR3 reads CASSSRVNYGYTF. The DNA of the CDR3 is TGTGCCAGCAGCAGTAGAGTTAACTATGGCTACACCTTC.

This clonotype was seen ten or more times. The chain couples TRBV19 to TRBJ2-1, with 7 bases matching TRBD2. Germline-derived CDR1 and CDR2 are LNHDA and SQIVND (reference sequence). With 5 bases clipped from V and 4 bases from J, the junction kept 8 bases outside the gene matches. The CDR3 is made up of 15 amino acids. The CDR3 region has the DNA TGTGCCAGTAGTCTGCTAGCGGCTTTATACAATGAGCAGTTCTTC. It translates to CASSLLAALYNEQFF.

This clonotype was seen ten or more times. The V gene is TRBV9, the J gene TRBJ2-3, with 7 nucleotides matching TRBD2. V gave up 2 bases and J gave up 0 bases; unmatched junction bases: 6. The CDR3 sequence is 16 residues long. The germline gives CDR1 SGDLS, CDR2 YYNGEE. In nucleotides, the CDR3 is TGTGCCAGCAGCGTGAGTGGGGGGGGGAGCACAGATACGCAGTATTTT. Residues: CASSVSGGGSTDTQYF. Supplemented by reference TRBV9 and TRBJ2-3, the full variable domain reads DSGVTQTPKHLITATGQRVTLRCSPRSGDLSVYWYQQSLDQGLQFLIQYYNGEERAKGNILERFSAQQFPDLHSELNLSSLELGDSALYFCASSVSGGGSTDTQYFGPGTRLTVL.

This clonotype has ten or more counts. V and J are TRBV19 and TRBJ2-1; 13 positions match TRBD2. The CDR3 sequence is 17 residues long. Trimming at V came to 7 bases and at J to 0 bases, leaving 6 bases not matched to a gene. The germline V gene has CDR1 LNHDA and CDR2 SQIVND (reference sequence). CDR3 coding DNA: TGTGCCAGTACCCCCCGGACTAGCGGGAGCTCCTACAATGAGCAGTTCTTC. Its protein product is CASTPRTSGSSYNEQFF.

This clonotype was counted ten times or more. V gene TRBV7-9 combines with J gene TRBJ2-4, with D perhaps matching TRBD1 (6 bases). The CDR3 is 17 amino acids. Trimming removed 6 bases at V and 3 bases at J, with 21 bases between. Germline CDR1 SEHNR, CDR2 FQNEAQ (reference sequence). CDR3 DNA sequence: TGTGCCAGCAGGAAGAGCCCTACAGGGTTGGGCAAAAACATTCAGTACTTC. Translating it yields CASRKSPTGLGKNIQYF.

The table lists this clonotype with a few counts. The chain recombines TRBV30 with TRBJ1-5, with TRBD1 matching over 8 bases. This CDR3 comprises 13 residues. Germline V gene lookup returns CDR1 GTSNPN and CDR2 SVGIG (reference sequence). The ends lost 2 bases at V and 6 bases at J; junction bases unmatched: 3. The CDR3 DNA is TGTGCCTGGAGTCGACAGGGGAGTCAGCCCCAGCATTTT. It encodes CAWSRQGSQPQHF.

This clonotype showed up many times. The chain couples TRBV15 to TRBJ2-6; D not resolved. The CDR3 spans 15 residues. Germline CDR1 and CDR2: LNHNV and YYDKDF (reference sequence). Deletions cut 0 bases from V and 1 base from J, with 4 bases between. CDR3: CATSRDGSGANVLTF. The CDR3, as DNA: TGTGCCACCAGCAGAGATGGTTCTGGGGCCAACGTCCTGACTTTC.

This clonotype was recorded at least ten times. V and J are TRBV12-3 or TRBV12-4 and TRBJ2-3; TRBD1 aligns across 9 bases. This CDR3 spans 14 amino acids. The ends lost 1 base at V and 7 bases at J; junction bases unmatched: 3. CDR3 coding DNA: TGTGCCAGCAGTTTAGGACAGGGGGAATATACGCAGTATTTT. It translates to CASSLGQGEYTQYF.

This clonotype was observed at least ten times. The rearrangement joins TRBV28 to TRBJ2-5, with D uncertain. The germline V gene has CDR1 MDHEN and CDR2 SYDVKM. V was trimmed by 5 bases and J by 0 bases, leaving 10 bases between them. The CDR3 runs 14 residues. This chain's CDR3 is CASSLFRNQETQYF. The CDR3 DNA is TGTGCCAGCAGTCTCTTCCGGAACCAAGAGACCCAGTACTTC.

The sample holds many counts of this clonotype. This chain connects TRBV20-1 to TRBJ1-1; D is ambiguous. Looked up from germline, CDR1 is DFQATT and CDR2 is SNEGSKA (reference sequence). Trimming cost V 1 base and J 7 bases, with 10 bases left between them. This CDR3 region has 12 residues. CDR3 bases: TGCAGTGCTAGAGCGGTGGGCGTTGAAGCTTTCTTT. Translating gives CSARAVGVEAFF.